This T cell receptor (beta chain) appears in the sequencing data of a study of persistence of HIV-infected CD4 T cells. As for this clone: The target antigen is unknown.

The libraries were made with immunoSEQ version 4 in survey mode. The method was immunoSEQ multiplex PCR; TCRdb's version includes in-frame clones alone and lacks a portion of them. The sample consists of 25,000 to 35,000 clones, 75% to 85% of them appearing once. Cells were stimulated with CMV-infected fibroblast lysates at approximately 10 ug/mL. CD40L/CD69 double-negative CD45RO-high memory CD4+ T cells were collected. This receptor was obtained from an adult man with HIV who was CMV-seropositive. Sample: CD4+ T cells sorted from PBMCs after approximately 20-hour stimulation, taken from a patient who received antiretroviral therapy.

In nucleotides, the CDR3 is TGTGCCAGCAGTAAACAGGGGGCGGTTGACTATGGCTACACCTTC. This translates into CASSKQGAVDYGYTF. This chain joins TRBV6-5 and TRBJ1-2; 9 nucleotides align to TRBD1. Germline values: CDR1 MNHEY, CDR2 SVGAGI. This CDR3 has 15 residues. V was clipped by 5 bases and J by 3 bases; unmatched bases: 7.